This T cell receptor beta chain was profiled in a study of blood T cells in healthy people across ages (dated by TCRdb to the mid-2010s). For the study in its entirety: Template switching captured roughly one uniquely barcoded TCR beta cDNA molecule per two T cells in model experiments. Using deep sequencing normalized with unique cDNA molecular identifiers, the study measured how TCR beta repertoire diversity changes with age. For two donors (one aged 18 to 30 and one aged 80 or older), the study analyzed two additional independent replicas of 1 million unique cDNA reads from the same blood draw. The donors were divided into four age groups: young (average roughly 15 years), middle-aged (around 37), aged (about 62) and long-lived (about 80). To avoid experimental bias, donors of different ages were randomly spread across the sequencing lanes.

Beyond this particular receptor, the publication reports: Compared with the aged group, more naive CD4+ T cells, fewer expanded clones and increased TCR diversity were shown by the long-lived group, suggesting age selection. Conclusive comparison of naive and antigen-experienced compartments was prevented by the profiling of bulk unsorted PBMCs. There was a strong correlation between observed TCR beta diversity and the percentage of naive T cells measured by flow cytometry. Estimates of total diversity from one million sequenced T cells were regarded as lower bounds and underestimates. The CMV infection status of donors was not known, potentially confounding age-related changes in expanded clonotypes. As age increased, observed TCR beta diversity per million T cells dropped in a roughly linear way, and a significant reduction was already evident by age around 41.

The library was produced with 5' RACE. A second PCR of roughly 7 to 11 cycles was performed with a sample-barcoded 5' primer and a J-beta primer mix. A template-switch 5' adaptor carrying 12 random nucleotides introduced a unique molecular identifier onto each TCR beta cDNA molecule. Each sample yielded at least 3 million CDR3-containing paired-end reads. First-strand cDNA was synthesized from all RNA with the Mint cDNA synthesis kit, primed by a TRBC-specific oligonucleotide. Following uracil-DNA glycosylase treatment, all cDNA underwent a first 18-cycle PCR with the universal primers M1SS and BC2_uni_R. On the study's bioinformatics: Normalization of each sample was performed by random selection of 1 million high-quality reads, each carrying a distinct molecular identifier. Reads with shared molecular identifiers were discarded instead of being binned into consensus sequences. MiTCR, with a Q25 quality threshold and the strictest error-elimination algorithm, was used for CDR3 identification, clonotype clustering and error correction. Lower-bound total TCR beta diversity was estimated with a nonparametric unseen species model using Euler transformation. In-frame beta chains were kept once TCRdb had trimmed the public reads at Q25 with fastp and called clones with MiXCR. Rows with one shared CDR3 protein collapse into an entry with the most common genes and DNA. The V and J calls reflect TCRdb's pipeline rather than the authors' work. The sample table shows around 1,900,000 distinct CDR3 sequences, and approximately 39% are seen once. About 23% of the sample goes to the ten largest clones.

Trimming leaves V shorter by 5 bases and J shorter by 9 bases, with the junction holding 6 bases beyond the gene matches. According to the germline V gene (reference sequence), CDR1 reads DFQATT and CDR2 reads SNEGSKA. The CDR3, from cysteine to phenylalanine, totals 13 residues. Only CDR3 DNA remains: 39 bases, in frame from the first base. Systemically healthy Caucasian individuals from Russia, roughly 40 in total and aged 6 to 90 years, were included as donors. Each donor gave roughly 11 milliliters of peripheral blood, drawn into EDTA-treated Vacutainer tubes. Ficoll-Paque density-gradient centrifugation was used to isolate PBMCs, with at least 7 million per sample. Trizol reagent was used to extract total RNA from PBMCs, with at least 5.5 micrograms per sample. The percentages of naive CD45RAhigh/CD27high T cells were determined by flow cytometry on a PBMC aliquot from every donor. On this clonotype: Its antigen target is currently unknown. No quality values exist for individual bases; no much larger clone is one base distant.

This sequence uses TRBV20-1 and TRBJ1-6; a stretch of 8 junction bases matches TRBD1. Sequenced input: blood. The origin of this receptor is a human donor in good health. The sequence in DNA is TGCAGTGCTCCCGGGACAGGAGGTTCACCCCTCCACTTT. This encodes CSAPGTGGSPLHF.